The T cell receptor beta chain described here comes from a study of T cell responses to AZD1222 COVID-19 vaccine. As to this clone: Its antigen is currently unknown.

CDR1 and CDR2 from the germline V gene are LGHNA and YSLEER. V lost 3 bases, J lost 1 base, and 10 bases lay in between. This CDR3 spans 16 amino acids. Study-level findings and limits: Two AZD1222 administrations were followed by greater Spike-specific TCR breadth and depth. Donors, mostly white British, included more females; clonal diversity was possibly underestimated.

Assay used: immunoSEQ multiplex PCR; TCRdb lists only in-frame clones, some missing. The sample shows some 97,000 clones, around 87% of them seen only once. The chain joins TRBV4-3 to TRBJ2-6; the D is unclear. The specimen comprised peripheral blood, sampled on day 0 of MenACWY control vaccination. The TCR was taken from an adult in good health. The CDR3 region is CASSQYTTSGANVLTF. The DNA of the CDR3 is TGCGCCAGCAGCCAGTACACCACTTCTGGGGCCAACGTCCTGACTTTC.